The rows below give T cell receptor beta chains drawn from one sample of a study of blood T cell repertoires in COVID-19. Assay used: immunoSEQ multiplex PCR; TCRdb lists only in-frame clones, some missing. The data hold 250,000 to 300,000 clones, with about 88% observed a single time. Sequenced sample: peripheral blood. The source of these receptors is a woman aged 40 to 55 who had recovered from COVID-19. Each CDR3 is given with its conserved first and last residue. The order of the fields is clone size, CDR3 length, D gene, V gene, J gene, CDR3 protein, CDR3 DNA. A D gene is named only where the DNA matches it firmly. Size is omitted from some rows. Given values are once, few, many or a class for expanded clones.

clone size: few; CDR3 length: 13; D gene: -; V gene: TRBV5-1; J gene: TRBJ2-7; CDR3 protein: CASSLEPNYEQYF; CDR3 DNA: TGCGCCAGCAGCTTAGAACCTAACTACGAGCAGTACTTC
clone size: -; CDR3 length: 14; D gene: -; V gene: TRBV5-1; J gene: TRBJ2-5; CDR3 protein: CASSLWGGQETQYF; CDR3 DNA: TGCGCCAGCAGCCTGTGGGGAGGCCAAGAGACCCAGTACTTC
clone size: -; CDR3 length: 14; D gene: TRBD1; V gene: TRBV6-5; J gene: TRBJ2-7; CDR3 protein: CASSLGQGAYEQYF; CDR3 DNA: TGTGCCAGCAGCCTGGGACAGGGGGCTTACGAGCAGTACTTC
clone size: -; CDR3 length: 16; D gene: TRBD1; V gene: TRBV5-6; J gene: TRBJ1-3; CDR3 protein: CASSFTPTGGGNTIYF; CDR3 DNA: TGTGCCAGCAGCTTTACTCCGACAGGGGGTGGAAACACCATATATTTT
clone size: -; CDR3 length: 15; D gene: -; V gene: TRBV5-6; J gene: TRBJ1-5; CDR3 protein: CASSFFGGAEQPQHF; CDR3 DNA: TGTGCCAGCAGCTTCTTTGGCGGGGCGGAACAGCCCCAGCATTTT
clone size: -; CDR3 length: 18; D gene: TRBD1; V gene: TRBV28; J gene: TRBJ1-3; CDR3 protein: CASSLPVGTGGSRNTIYF; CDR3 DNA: TGTGCTAGCAGTCTCCCGGTCGGGACAGGGGGCAGTCGAAACACCATATATTTT
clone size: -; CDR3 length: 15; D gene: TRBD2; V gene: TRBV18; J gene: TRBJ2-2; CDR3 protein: CASSPLPSGNGELFF; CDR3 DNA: TGTGCCAGCTCACCACTGCCTAGCGGGAACGGGGAGCTGTTTTTT
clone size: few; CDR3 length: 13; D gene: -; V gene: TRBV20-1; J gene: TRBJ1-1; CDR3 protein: CSVSGGQVTEAFF; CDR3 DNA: TGCAGTGTTAGTGGGGGCCAGGTAACTGAAGCTTTCTTT
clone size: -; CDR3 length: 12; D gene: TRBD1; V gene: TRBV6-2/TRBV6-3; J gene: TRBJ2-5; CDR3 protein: CASSQDRETQYF; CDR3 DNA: TGTGCCAGCAGCCAGGACAGGGAGACCCAGTACTTC
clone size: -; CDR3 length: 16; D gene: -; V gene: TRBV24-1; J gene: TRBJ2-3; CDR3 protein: CATSDLQRVRPDTQYF; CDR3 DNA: TGTGCCACCAGTGATTTGCAGAGGGTGAGGCCAGATACGCAGTATTTT
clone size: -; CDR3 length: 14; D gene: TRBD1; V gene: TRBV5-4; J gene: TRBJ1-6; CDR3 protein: CASSFTGDNSPLHF; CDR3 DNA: TGTGCCAGCAGCTTTACAGGGGACAATTCACCCCTCCACTTT
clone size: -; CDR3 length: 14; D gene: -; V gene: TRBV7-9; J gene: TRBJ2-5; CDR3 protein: CASRGGYGGETQYF; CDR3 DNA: TGTGCCAGCAGAGGGGGTTATGGAGGTGAGACCCAGTACTTC
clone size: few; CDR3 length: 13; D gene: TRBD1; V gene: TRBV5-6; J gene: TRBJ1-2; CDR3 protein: CASSLTGAGGYTF; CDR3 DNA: TGTGCCAGCAGCTTGACAGGGGCAGGCGGCTACACCTTC
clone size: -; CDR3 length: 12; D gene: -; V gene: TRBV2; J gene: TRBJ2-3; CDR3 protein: CASDAEADTQYF; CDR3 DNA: TGTGCCAGCGACGCGGAGGCAGATACGCAGTATTTT